The 19 T cell receptor beta chains reported below all come from one sample, sequenced in a study of technical replicates of blood from several donors. Repertoires were generated with immunoSEQ multiplex PCR, while TCRdb's copy carries only in-frame clones and drops some. Here the sample spans approximately 49,000 clones, approximately 90% being singletons. Sequences were obtained from PBMCs. These receptor sequences come from a human donor in good health. Some clones in this sample may be carry-over from other donors' samples.

The rearrangement uses TRBV7-9 and TRBJ1-4; 10 bases are shared with TRBD1. V lost 6 bases to trimming and J lost 2 bases; unmatched junction nucleotides: 6. The CDR3 length is 16 residues. The germline gives CDR1 SEHNR, CDR2 FQNEAQ (reference sequence). The CDR3 region is CASSVTGGGTNEKLFF. CDR3 sequence (DNA): TGTGCCAGCAGTGTGACAGGGGGCGGCACTAATGAAAAACTGTTTTTT.

The rearrangement uses TRBV7-8 and TRBJ2-1; D remains unclear. The germline V gene encodes CDR1 SGHVS and CDR2 FQNEAQ. The CDR3 runs 17 residues. Trimming took 0 bases from V and 5 from J, leaving 17 bases between them. CDR3 sequence: CASSLALYESFNNEQFF. CDR3 in DNA: TGTGCCAGCAGCTTAGCGTTGTATGAGAGTTTTAACAATGAGCAGTTCTTC.

The chain uses TRBV19 and TRBJ2-7, with D tentatively TRBD1 (6 bases). The V end was cut by 9 bases, the J end by 5 bases, with 20 bases between. There are 14 residues in the CDR3. Germline values: CDR1 LNHDA, CDR2 SQIVND (reference sequence). The CDR3 region is CASPRDNHHDEQYF. The CDR3 bases are TGTGCCAGCCCACGGGACAACCACCACGACGAGCAGTACTTC.

This clone was seen just once. The chain is built from TRBV7-2 and TRBJ1-6; D possibly corresponds to TRBD1 (6 bases). V was pared by 0 bases and J by 9 bases, with 15 bases between. The CDR3 has 16 amino acids. Germline V gene sequence: CDR1 SGHTA, CDR2 FQGNSA. In DNA form, the CDR3 reads TGTGCCAGCAGCTTAGCCACGGGGGGCAGGAGTTCACCCCTCCACTTT. Amino acids: CASSLATGGRSSPLHF.

The chain's CDR3 is CASSSYGRGAYNEQFF. The DNA of the CDR3 is TGCGCCAGCAGCTCCTACGGGAGGGGGGCCTACAATGAGCAGTTCTTC. The V gene is TRBV5-1, the J gene TRBJ2-1; 8 nucleotides line up with TRBD2. V dropped 3 bases and J dropped 2; count of bases not matched to a gene: 7. The CDR3 loop spans 16 amino acids. Germline assignment: CDR1 SGHRS and CDR2 YFSETQ.

The chain recombines TRBV9 with TRBJ2-6, with TRBD2 as a possible D gene (7 bases). Germline V CDR1 and CDR2: SGDLS, YYNGEE. The germline V and J ends were trimmed by 2 bases and 3 bases, with 9 bases remaining between them. The CDR3 sequence is 15 residues long. The CDR3 here is CASSVGGRGANVLTF. The CDR3 DNA is TGTGCCAGCAGCGTGGGGGGGCGTGGGGCCAACGTCCTGACTTTC.

The V and J genes are TRBV25-1 and TRBJ2-6; tentatively, D is TRBD2 (6 bases). The ends were cut back, 4 bases at V and 0 bases at J, with 13 bases in the middle. CDR3 length: 17 amino acids. The germline gives CDR1 MGHDK, CDR2 SYGVNS. CDR3 in amino acids: CASSVGGRSSGANVLTF. The CDR3 region has the DNA TGTGCCAGCAGTGTCGGGGGACGGAGCTCTGGGGCCAACGTCCTGACTTTC.

The V and J genes are TRBV7-2 and TRBJ2-2; 9 nucleotides match TRBD1. CDR3 length: 15 amino acids. V dropped 6 bases and J dropped 7; count of bases not matched to a gene: 9. Per the germline V gene, CDR1 is SGHTA and CDR2 is FQGNSA. The CDR3: CASRSGTGRNGELFF. CDR3 nucleotide sequence: TGTGCCAGCAGATCCGGGACAGGGCGTAACGGGGAGCTGTTTTTT.

The chain has TRBV21-1 and TRBJ1-1; TRBD1, the table's D call, was not compared with the DNA. TRBV21-1 is a recognized pseudogene. This CDR3 is 12 amino acids long. In nucleotides, the CDR3 is TGTGCCGCCAGGACATGGAACACTGAAGCTTTCTTT. It codes for CAARTWNTEAFF.

The chain is built from TRBV6-1 and TRBJ1-1, with 8 bases that match TRBD1. The CDR3 consists of 14 residues. Germline CDR1 is MNHNS and CDR2 is SASEGT. J gave up 0 bases and V 11 bases, and 8 bases lay outside the gene matches. CDR3 sequence (DNA): TGTGCCTCCTGGGACAGGCCCATGAACACTGAAGCTTTCTTT. Its protein product is CASWDRPMNTEAFF.

This clone has a single count. V and J are TRBV11-2 and TRBJ2-3, with D maybe TRBD2 (6 bases). Germline CDR1 SGHAT, CDR2 FQNNGV. This CDR3 region has 14 residues. V was pared by 3 bases and J by 2 bases, with 9 bases between. CDR3 protein: CASSLGGFTDTQYF. The CDR3 DNA follows: TGTGCCAGCAGCTTGGGGGGTTTCACAGATACGCAGTATTTT.

The V call is TRBV27, the J call TRBJ2-3; D call uncertain. This CDR3 is built from 14 residues. The germline gives CDR1 MNHEY, CDR2 SMNVEV (reference sequence). Trimming shortened V by 0 bases and J by 2 bases, and 6 bases separated the two germline ends. CDR3 loop: CASSLSAPTDTQYF. CDR3 DNA: TGTGCCAGCAGTTTATCAGCGCCCACAGATACGCAGTATTTT.

The chain recombines TRBV29-1 with TRBJ2-5; 9 bases are shared with TRBD1. The J segment lost 5 bases and the V segment lost 7 bases, leaving 8 bases of the junction unmatched. Germline values: CDR1 SQVTM, CDR2 ANQGSEA. The CDR3 is 13 amino acids. The CDR3 protein is CSAAGQGGETQYF. The CDR3 coding sequence is TGCAGCGCCGCGGGACAGGGAGGTGAGACCCAGTACTTC.

This clone was seen once. This chain uses TRBV7-2 with TRBJ1-1; no definite D call. The CDR3 extends over 13 amino acids. Trimming removed 1 base from V and 2 bases from J, with 5 bases in between. Germline CDR1 and CDR2: SGHTA and FQGNSA. The CDR3 loop reads CASSLDRNTEAFF. As DNA, the CDR3 is TGTGCCAGCAGCTTAGACAGAAACACTGAAGCTTTCTTT.

This chain uses TRBV7-3 with TRBJ2-2; 14 positions match TRBD2. V shed 6 bases, J shed 0 bases, and the junction held 9 bases outside the gene matches. The CDR3 length is 19 residues. Looked up from germline, CDR1 is SGHTA and CDR2 is FQGTGA. The CDR3 DNA reads TGTGCCAGCAGTTTTCGGCCGACTAGCGGGAGGGCGAACACCGGGGAGCTGTTTTTT. Amino acids: CASSFRPTSGRANTGELFF.

This rearrangement joins TRBV9 to TRBJ2-2; the match to TRBD2 covers 7 bases. The germline CDR1 and CDR2 sequences are SGDLS and YYNGEE. The ends lost 3 bases at V and 4 bases at J; junction bases unmatched: 6. CDR3 length: 15 amino acids. This chain's CDR3 is CASSAGGPFTGELFF. CDR3 coding DNA: TGTGCCAGCAGCGCGGGGGGACCTTTCACCGGGGAGCTGTTTTTT.

As DNA, the CDR3 is TGCAGTGCTAGACAATCCCACGAGCAGTACTTC. Translating gives CSARQSHEQYF. The rearrangement links TRBV20-1 to TRBJ2-7; D remains ambiguous. Per the germline V gene, CDR1 is DFQATT and CDR2 is SNEGSKA (reference sequence). The CDR3 is 11 amino acids. V lost 2 bases, J lost 5 bases, and 7 bases lay in between.

This chain joins TRBV7-2 and TRBJ2-6; possibly TRBD1 for D (6 bases). Germline-derived CDR1 and CDR2 are SGHTA and FQGNSA. The CDR3 runs to 16 residues. The V and J ends lost 1 base and 4 bases respectively, with 11 bases between them. The CDR3, as DNA: TGTGCCAGCAGCTTAGGTCCAGGGGCCGGGGCCAACGTCCTGACTTTC. Its translation is CASSLGPGAGANVLTF. The whole variable domain, remainder taken from reference TRBV7-2 and TRBJ2-6, is GAGVSQSPSNKVTEKGKDVELRCDPISGHTALYWYRQSLGQGLEFLIYFQGNSAPDKSGLPSDRFSAERTGGSVSTLTIQRTQQEDSAVYLCASSLGPGAGANVLTFGAGSRLTVL.

The chain recombines TRBV6-1 with TRBJ2-3; TRBD1 is a possible D gene (5 bases). Germline CDR1 is MNHNS and CDR2 is SASEGT. The CDR3 has 14 residues. V was trimmed by 6 bases and J by 2 bases, leaving 12 bases between them. CDR3 sequence: CASRLRVHTDTQYF. CDR3 sequence (DNA): TGTGCCAGCAGACTCAGGGTACACACAGATACGCAGTATTTT.